A single sample gave rise to the 10 T cell receptor beta chains below, sequenced in a study of OX40 agonist ivuxolimab in advanced cancers. Libraries were made using the immunoSEQ multiplex PCR assay. TCRdb limited this immuneACCESS table to in-frame rearrangements with V and J called. A share of clones is missing; checked studies link under half to unresolved V genes, and the rest is unexplained. Within this sample are 45,000 to 55,000 clones, with 88% of them counted one time only. Together, the top ten hold less than 0.75% of the sample. The sample here was CD4+ or CD8+ T cells sorted from blood, taken in a trial of the OX40 agonist ivuxolimab. The receptors derive from an adult with an advanced solid tumor such as melanoma, head and neck, liver or kidney cancer.

Details on this clone: Other DNA sequences in the same sample also yield this CDR3. The CDR3, as DNA: TGCGCCAGCAGCTTAGAGGATACGCAGTATTTT. It translates to CASSLEDTQYF. The rearrangement uses TRBV5-1 and TRBJ2-3; D remains unclear. CDR3 length: 11 amino acids. Germline V gene sequence: CDR1 SGHRS, CDR2 YFSETQ. V lost 2 bases, J lost 6 bases, and 4 bases lay in between.

The chain couples TRBV5-1 to TRBJ1-3, with D tentatively TRBD1 (5 bases). Germline V lookup: CDR1 SGHRS, CDR2 YFSETQ. This CDR3 region has 14 residues. V was pared by 0 bases and J by 11 bases, with 15 bases between. The CDR3 DNA follows: TGCGCCAGCAGCTTGGGGGACTTGGGTTCACCCATATATTTT. Its protein is CASSLGDLGSPIYF.

This clone was detected only once. The gene calls are TRBV6-5 and TRBJ2-7; 13 bases match TRBD2. Trimming at V came to 0 bases and at J to 4 bases, leaving 3 bases not matched to a gene. Germline V lookup: CDR1 MNHEY, CDR2 SVGAGI. The CDR3 spans 16 residues. CDR3 region: CASSYSTSGRVYEQYF. For the CDR3, the DNA is TGTGCCAGCAGTTACTCAACTAGCGGGAGGGTTTACGAGCAGTACTTC.

This chain connects TRBV29-1 to TRBJ2-5; 7 bases match TRBD2. Per the germline V gene, CDR1 is SQVTM and CDR2 is ANQGSEA. The CDR3 is made up of 14 amino acids. V shed 8 bases, J shed 2 bases, and the junction held 11 bases outside the gene matches. The CDR3 DNA is TGCAGCAGCCGCTCCCCGGGGGGACAAGAGACCCAGTACTTC. This codes for CSSRSPGGQETQYF.

This chain links TRBV27 with TRBJ2-5; the D call may be TRBD1 or TRBD2 (5 bases each). V was cut by 2 bases and J by 5 bases, with 18 bases left in between. This CDR3 spans 16 amino acids. Germline V gene sequence: CDR1 MNHEY, CDR2 SMNVEV (reference sequence). The CDR3 sequence: CASSLGASGLVETQYF. CDR3 DNA: TGTGCCAGCAGTTTAGGGGCCAGCGGTCTTGTTGAGACCCAGTACTTC.

The gene calls are TRBV5-1 and TRBJ2-7; TRBD1 might be the D (5 bases). The CDR3 covers 14 residues. Germline V gives CDR1 SGHRS, CDR2 YFSETQ. V was cut by 2 bases and J by 1 base, with 10 bases left in between. Here the CDR3 DNA reads TGCGCCAGCAGCTTCGACAGTCTATCCTACGAGCAGTACTTC. Translated: CASSFDSLSYEQYF.

This chain joins TRBV30 and TRBJ2-3; no clear D. The V end was cut by 0 bases, the J end by 3 bases, with 4 bases between. The CDR3 contains 12 residues. Per the germline V gene, CDR1 is GTSNPN and CDR2 is SVGIG (reference sequence). The CDR3 region is CAWSVNTDTQYF. CDR3 nucleotide sequence: TGTGCCTGGAGTGTAAATACAGATACGCAGTATTTT.

This clone was observed a few times. The rearrangement uses TRBV10-3 and TRBJ2-3; D call uncertain. In germline, CDR1 is ENHRY, CDR2 SYGVKD. Trimming left V 4 bases short and J 4 bases short, with 9 bases between. The CDR3 extends over 13 amino acids. In nucleotides, the CDR3 is TGTGCCATCAGTGTGAGTAGATCAGATACGCAGTATTTT. Protein sequence: CAISVSRSDTQYF.

The chain employs TRBV5-8 and TRBJ1-1; maybe TRBD1 (6 bases). With 2 bases removed from V and 2 bases from J, the gap between germline ends came to 10 bases. This CDR3 has 14 amino acids. The germline CDR1 and CDR2 sequences are SGHTS and YDEGEE. The CDR3 loop is CASSFLQGNTEAFF. The CDR3 DNA reads as TGTGCCAGCAGCTTCCTACAGGGAAACACTGAAGCTTTCTTT.

The gene calls are TRBV30 and TRBJ2-3; TRBD1 aligns across 12 bases. The CDR3 runs to 13 residues. The germline V gene encodes CDR1 GTSNPN and CDR2 SVGIG (reference sequence). Trimming removed 5 bases from V and 7 bases from J; junction bases left unmatched: 4. In DNA form, the CDR3 reads TGTGCCTGGGGGACAGGGGGCTTCAATACGCAGTATTTT. The encoded protein is CAWGTGGFNTQYF.